The 10 T cell receptor beta chains presented below share a single source sample, sequenced in a study of shared clonotypes between healthy human individuals. Only in-frame clones appear in the TCRdb table, and some are missing; sequencing was by immunoSEQ multiplex PCR. This sample has about 1 million clones, with about 75% found just once. Material: memory CD4+ T cells sorted from blood. Subset indicated: CD45RA-negative fraction. The receptor source for this set is a man aged 18 to 30 in good health.

The V and J genes are TRBV29-1 and TRBJ1-2, with 12 bases identical to TRBD1. Trimming removed 0 bases from V and 8 bases from J; junction bases left unmatched: 13. This CDR3 is built from 17 residues. Germline CDR1 SQVTM, CDR2 ANQGSEA. Here the CDR3 reads CSVEERPRDRGRRGYTF. The CDR3, as DNA: TGCAGCGTTGAAGAAAGACCACGGGACAGGGGGCGGAGAGGCTACACCTTC. The whole variable domain, remainder taken from reference TRBV29-1 and TRBJ1-2, is SAVISQKPSRDICQRGTSLTIQCQVDSQVTMMFWYRQQPGQSLTLIATANQGSEATYESGFVIDKFPISRPNLTFSTLTVSNMSPEDSSIYLCSVEERPRDRGRRGYTFGSGTRLTVV.

The CDR3 nucleotides are TGTGCCAGCAGCCGAGTAGATACGCAGTATTTT. Amino acids: CASSRVDTQYF. V and J are TRBV7-9 and TRBJ2-3; D gene unclear. This CDR3 has 11 residues. Germline values: CDR1 SEHNR, CDR2 FQNEAQ (reference sequence). V shed 5 bases and J shed 5 bases, with 5 bases lying between them.

Of note for this clone: The DNA is omitted, as the CDR3 cannot be located on it reliably, and the CDR3 follows TCRdb's listing. The chain employs TRBV21-1 and TRBJ2-7; TRBD2 reflects the table's D call only, with no check against the DNA. TRBV21-1 is a listed pseudogene. The CDR3 region is 16 residues in length, termini included. The CDR3 sequence: CASSKVASGSFFEQYF.

A word on this clone: The same CDR3 can be traced to other DNA sequences in this sample. The gene calls are TRBV5-1 and TRBJ2-2, with a possible D match to TRBD1 (5 bases). V gave up 0 bases and J gave up 5 bases, with 8 bases separating them. Germline CDR1 SGHRS, CDR2 YFSETQ. The CDR3 has 14 residues. The CDR3 DNA follows: TGCGCCAGCAGCTTGGCCCCAGGGACCGGGGAGCTGTTTTTT. The encoded protein is CASSLAPGTGELFF.

This clone has more than one count but fewer than ten. The chain recombines TRBV25-1 with TRBJ2-7; 8 bases are a match to TRBD2. V lost 1 base to trimming and J lost 3 bases; unmatched junction nucleotides: 5. This CDR3 is built from 15 residues. Germline CDR1 and CDR2: MGHDK and SYGVNS. Here the CDR3 DNA reads TGTGCCAGCAGTGAATGGGGTAGCGGGGTCTACGAGCAGTACTTC. It encodes CASSEWGSGVYEQYF.

This chain's CDR3 is CASSSNSQVNQPQHF. In nucleotides, the CDR3 is TGTGCCAGCAGTTCGAACTCACAGGTGAATCAGCCCCAGCATTTT. This sequence joins TRBV28 and TRBJ1-5, with D perhaps matching TRBD1 (5 bases). Trimming cost V 4 bases and J 4 bases, with 14 bases left between them. The CDR3 is 15 amino acids. Germline CDR1 reads MDHEN; CDR2 reads SYDVKM.

This chain links TRBV12-5 with TRBJ2-5; TRBD2 aligns across 10 bases. This CDR3 comprises 19 residues. The trim removed 0 bases at V and 0 bases at J, leaving 10 bases unmatched. Germline CDR1 LGHNT, CDR2 FRNRAP. The DNA for the CDR3 is TGTGCTAGTGGTTTGGTACCAAGCGGGAGGGGCCGGTACCAAGAGACCCAGTACTTC. It encodes CASGLVPSGRGRYQETQYF.

As to this clone: Other DNA sequences from this sample encode an identical CDR3 as well. This rearrangement joins TRBV6-6 to TRBJ2-6; no reliable D call. CDR1 and CDR2 (germline): MNHNY, SVGAGI (reference sequence). This CDR3 spans 11 amino acids. V shed 8 bases and J shed 4 bases, with 3 bases lying between them. CDR3 bases: TGTGCCAGCTCCGGGGCCAACGTCCTGACTTTC. Translated, it gives CASSGANVLTF.

This chain links TRBV28 with TRBJ2-4, with 8 bases aligning to TRBD1. The CDR3 covers 17 residues. Per the germline V gene, CDR1 is MDHEN and CDR2 is SYDVKM. V was clipped by 2 bases and J by 7 bases; unmatched bases: 13. The CDR3: CASSLGGEQGGLNIQYF. The CDR3 DNA reads as TGTGCCAGCAGTTTAGGTGGGGAACAGGGGGGTCTGAACATTCAGTACTTC.

The chain has TRBV14 and TRBJ2-5, with 10 bases that match TRBD1. CDR3 length equals 17 residues. CDR1 SGHDN and CDR2 FVKESK come from the germline V gene. The V gene end was trimmed by 2 bases and the J gene end by 1 base; junction bases not matched to a gene: 7. CDR3 in DNA: TGTGCCAGCAGCCAACCGGGGACAGGGGCATCCCAAGAGACCCAGTACTTC. As protein: CASSQPGTGASQETQYF. Using reference TRBV14 and TRBJ2-5 for the parts outside the CDR3, the full variable domain is EAGVTQFPSHSVIEKGQTVTLRCDPISGHDNLYWYRRVMGKEIKFLLHFVKESKQDESGMPNNRFLAERTGGTYSTLKVQPAELEDSGVYFCASSQPGTGASQETQYFGPGTRLLVL.